The entry below gives a single T cell receptor (beta chain) sequence along with its context. Its target is not known. Sample donors were healthy Caucasian individuals that came from Russia, aged about 6 to 95. It was with a sample-barcoded 5' primer and a J-beta primer mix that a second PCR of roughly 6 to 12 cycles was run. Every cDNA molecule bore a tag from a template-switch adaptor containing 12 random nucleotides. TCRdb ran MiXCR on the 5' RACE reads and lists one entry per CDR3 protein. The repertoire holds hundreds of thousands of distinct CDR3 sequences, with around three fifths as singletons. This record comes from a study of blood T cells in healthy people across ages. Study outcomes and limitations: Conclusively comparing naive with antigen-experienced cells was impossible with unsorted PBMCs.

This CDR3 spans 15 amino acids. V was shortened by 5 bases and J by 7 bases, with 17 bases between the two germline ends. CDR1 and CDR2 from the germline V gene are SGHTA and FQGNSA. This TCR was recovered from a man aged 55 to 69 in good health. Sequences were obtained from blood. V is TRBV7-2 and J is TRBJ1-4; D possibly corresponds to TRBD1 (5 bases). The CDR3 loop is CASSPIGVRGEKLFF. The CDR3 DNA reads TGTGCCAGCAGCCCAATCGGGGTTAGGGGTGAAAAACTGTTTTTT.